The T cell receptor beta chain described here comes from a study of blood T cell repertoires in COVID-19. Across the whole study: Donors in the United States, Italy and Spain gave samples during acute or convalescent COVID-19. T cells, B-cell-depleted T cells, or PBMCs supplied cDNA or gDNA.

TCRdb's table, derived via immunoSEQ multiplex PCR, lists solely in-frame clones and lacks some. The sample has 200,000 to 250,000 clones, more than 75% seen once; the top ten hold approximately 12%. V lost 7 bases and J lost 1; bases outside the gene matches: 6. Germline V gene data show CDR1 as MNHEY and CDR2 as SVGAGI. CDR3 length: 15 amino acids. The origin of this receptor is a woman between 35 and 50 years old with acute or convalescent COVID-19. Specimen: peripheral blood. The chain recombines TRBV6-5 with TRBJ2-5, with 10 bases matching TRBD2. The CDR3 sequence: CASKASGGSQETQYF. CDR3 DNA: TGTGCCAGCAAGGCTAGCGGGGGTTCCCAAGAGACCCAGTACTTC.